The TCR beta chain described here comes from a study of PD-L1 blockade in urothelial cancer. Turning to the study itself: Typically, measured as a median, blood samples had about 140,000 T cells.

Time point of the sample: peripheral blood 6 weeks after treatment start. Urothelial carcinoma affected the patients, and it was locally advanced or metastatic. The CDR3 is made up of 15 amino acids. Per germline, CDR1 MNHEY and CDR2 SVGAGI. The V gene lost 6 bases and the J gene lost 8 bases, with 19 bases spanning the gap. Some clones are missing from TCRdb's copy, which holds only in-frame ones; the method was immunoSEQ multiplex PCR. The sample shows some 31,000 clones, around four fifths of them seen only once. Sequencing was performed on PBMCs, taken around atezolizumab (anti-PD-L1) treatment. The clonotype was recovered from a man between 65 and 85 years old with urothelial cancer. The V call is TRBV6-5, the J call TRBJ1-4; TRBD1 is a possible D gene (6 bases). CDR3: CASSPPTGLREKLFF. CDR3 DNA sequence: TGTGCCAGCAGCCCCCCCACAGGGCTCCGCGAAAAACTGTTTTTT.